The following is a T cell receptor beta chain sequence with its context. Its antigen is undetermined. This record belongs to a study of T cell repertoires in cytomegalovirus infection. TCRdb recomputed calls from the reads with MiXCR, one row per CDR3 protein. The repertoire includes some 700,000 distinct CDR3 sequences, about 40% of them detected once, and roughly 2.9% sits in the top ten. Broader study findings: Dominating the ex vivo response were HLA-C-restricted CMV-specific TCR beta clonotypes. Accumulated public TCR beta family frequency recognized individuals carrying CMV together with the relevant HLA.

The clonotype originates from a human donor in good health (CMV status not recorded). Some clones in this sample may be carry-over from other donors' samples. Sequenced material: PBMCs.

In DNA form, the CDR3 reads TGTGCCAGCAGCATTGTACACTATGGCTACACCTTC. Translating gives CASSIVHYGYTF. The rearrangement links TRBV28 to TRBJ1-2; the D is unclear. CDR3 length: 12 amino acids. From germline, CDR1 is MDHEN and CDR2 SYDVKM. V lost 6 bases to trimming and J lost 3 bases, with 8 bases between them.